This is a list of T cell receptor beta chains from one sample in a study of identical twins. TCRdb re-analysed the 5' RACE reads in MiXCR, keeping a single row per CDR3 protein. This table has about 150,000 distinct CDR3 sequences, roughly 3.3% appearing once. The sequencing sample was made of memory T cells sorted from blood. The receptor set was obtained from a man younger than 35 in good health. Both conserved end residues are part of each CDR3. D genes are given only for firm matches. The size of a clone is reported for some rows only, either as once, few or many, or as a class for expanded clones.

D gene,V gene,clone size,J gene,CDR3 DNA,CDR3 protein
NA,TRBV9,many,TRBJ2-3,TGTGCCAGCAGCTTGGGGGGCCGCACAGATACGCAGTATTTT,CASSLGGRTDTQYF
NA,TRBV20-1,many,TRBJ2-5,TGCAGTGCTAGCCCTTTTACGGGTGGTCGGCAAGAGACCCAGTACTTC,CSASPFTGGRQETQYF
NA,TRBV3-1,many,TRBJ1-2,TGTGCCAGCAGCCCGGAGGGATATGGCTACACCTTC,CASSPEGYGYTF
NA,TRBV15,many,TRBJ2-1,TGTGCCACCAGCTCCTCCAGGCTAGCGGAGGGGGCCCTCTACAATGAGCAGTTCTTC,CATSSSRLAEGALYNEQFF
NA,TRBV7-8,NA,TRBJ2-2,TGTGCCAGCAGCTACGTCGCGAACACCGGGGAGCTGTTTTTT,CASSYVANTGELFF
TRBD2,TRBV12-3/TRBV12-4,many,TRBJ2-7,TGTGCCAGCAGTTTAGCGCGACGTGGACTAGCGGTATCCTACGAGCAGTACTTC,CASSLARRGLAVSYEQYF
NA,TRBV5-1,NA,TRBJ1-1,TGCGCCAGCAGCTTGGCCGGCGGTGGGTTGAAGAGCACTGAAGCTTTCTTT,CASSLAGGGLKSTEAFF
TRBD1,TRBV3-1,NA,TRBJ1-6,TGTGCCAGCAGCCAGACCATAAGGACAGGGGCCTATAATTCACCCCTCCACTTT,CASSQTIRTGAYNSPLHF
NA,TRBV7-9,many,TRBJ2-2,TGTGCCAGCAGCTTAGGTCAGAGCACCGGGGAGCTGTTTTTT,CASSLGQSTGELFF
NA,TRBV9,many,TRBJ1-5,TGTGCCAGCAGAGAGACCAATCAGCCCCAGCATTTT,CASRETNQPQHF
NA,TRBV10-3,many,TRBJ2-7,TGTGCCACCTTCGGCGCAGGGAGCTCCTACGAGCAGTACTTC,CATFGAGSSYEQYF
TRBD2,TRBV5-1,many,TRBJ2-3,TGCGCCAGCAGCAGCGGGACTAGCGTATCAGATACGCAGTATTTT,CASSSGTSVSDTQYF
TRBD2,TRBV5-1,many,TRBJ2-1,TGCGCCAGCAGCCAGGGACTAGCGGGGCATGAGCAGTTCTTC,CASSQGLAGHEQFF
TRBD1,TRBV7-2,many,TRBJ2-1,TGTGCCAGCACCCCCAGGACAGGGAGCTCCTACAATGAGCAGTTCTTC,CASTPRTGSSYNEQFF
TRBD1,TRBV5-1,many,TRBJ2-1,TGCGCCAGCAGACTCGACAGGGGGCCCTACAATGAGCAGTTCTTC,CASRLDRGPYNEQFF
TRBD2,TRBV12-3/TRBV12-4,many,TRBJ2-5,TGTGCCAGCAGTTTATCGGGAGGTGAGACCCAGTACTTC,CASSLSGGETQYF
TRBD2,TRBV11-1,NA,TRBJ2-7,TGTGCCAGCAGCTGGCCTAGCGGGGAATCGTCCAACGAGCAGTACTTC,CASSWPSGESSNEQYF
TRBD1,TRBV3-1,many,TRBJ2-4,TGTGCCAGCAGCCAGGGACAGGGGGCGCATTACTTC,CASSQGQGAHYF
NA,TRBV12-3/TRBV12-4,many,TRBJ2-7,TGTGCCAGCATGGGTGTCCTCTCCTACGAGCAGTACTTC,CASMGVLSYEQYF
TRBD2,TRBV5-1,many,TRBJ2-5,TGCGCCAGCAGCTACTTACTAGCGGAAGAGACCCAGTACTTC,CASSYLLAEETQYF
TRBD2,TRBV20-1,NA,TRBJ2-1,TGCAGTGCTAGAGTCCCGACTAGCGGTTGGGGTGAGCAGTTCTTC,CSARVPTSGWGEQFF
NA,TRBV10-3,NA,TRBJ2-1,TGTGCCAACTCTTTTTCGGTCCCGGGACAACGTAACAATGAGCAGTTCTTC,CANSFSVPGQRNNEQFF
TRBD2,TRBV3-1,many,TRBJ2-7,TGTGCCAGCAGCCAAGATCGGACTAGCGGGGCCGCCACCTACGAGCAGTACTTC,CASSQDRTSGAATYEQYF
NA,TRBV11-3,NA,TRBJ2-3,TGTGCCAGCGGAAGGGGTACCACAGATACGCAGTATTTT,CASGRGTTDTQYF
TRBD1,TRBV27,NA,TRBJ2-7,TGTGCCAGCAGTAGGCGACCGGGACAGGGCTACGAGCAGTACTTC,CASSRRPGQGYEQYF
TRBD2,TRBV28,many,TRBJ2-1,TGTGCCAGCAGTACCCCCGGGACTAGCGGGAGAAGGAATGAGCAGTTCTTC,CASSTPGTSGRRNEQFF
NA,TRBV7-9,few,TRBJ2-5,TGTGCCAGCAGCTTAGTCGGGGACTTCACCCAGTACTTC,CASSLVGDFTQYF
NA,TRBV11-3,NA,TRBJ2-1,TGTGCCAGCAGCTTTCGGGCCACGAACTCCTACAATGAGCAGTTCTTC,CASSFRATNSYNEQFF
NA,TRBV3-1,many,TRBJ2-1,TGTGCCAGCAGTTATCCTAGCAACGGTGAGCAGTTCTTC,CASSYPSNGEQFF
NA,TRBV7-9,many,TRBJ1-6,TGTGCCAGCAGCTCGTCTTCAGGGGATTCACCCCTCCACTTT,CASSSSSGDSPLHF
NA,TRBV4-3,many,TRBJ1-6,TGCGCCAGCGGTCAGACATATAATTCACCCCTCCACTTT,CASGQTYNSPLHF
TRBD2,TRBV12-3/TRBV12-4,many,TRBJ2-2,TGTGCCAGCAGAACCGGGACTAGCGGGACCGGGGAGCTGTTTTTT,CASRTGTSGTGELFF
TRBD2,TRBV18,few,TRBJ2-3,TGTGCCAGCTCACCGTTTTTAGGCGGGAGTTCGGATACGCAGTATTTT,CASSPFLGGSSDTQYF
TRBD2,TRBV6-2/TRBV6-3,NA,TRBJ2-1,TGTGCCAGCATTACGCCGGGACTAGCGGGAGGGAAGCAGTTCTTC,CASITPGLAGGKQFF
TRBD1,TRBV9,many,TRBJ1-2,TGTGCCAGCAGCGCGACAGGGTCCTATGGCTACACCTTC,CASSATGSYGYTF
TRBD2,TRBV5-1,many,TRBJ2-5,TGCGCCAGCGGAATGACTAGCGGGCCTCAAGAGACCCAGTACTTC,CASGMTSGPQETQYF
NA,TRBV29-1,many,TRBJ2-1,TGCAGCCTATGGGGGGGCGGGACCTACAATGAGCAGTTCTTC,CSLWGGGTYNEQFF
NA,TRBV5-1,many,TRBJ1-1,TGCGCCAGCAGCCTAAACGGGTTTTCCCCCTACATGAACACTGAAGCTTTCTTT,CASSLNGFSPYMNTEAFF
NA,TRBV6-6,many,TRBJ1-5,TGTGCCAGCAGTGCCCGCGGGAGCGAGCCCCAGCATTTT,CASSARGSEPQHF
TRBD2,TRBV7-2,many,TRBJ2-3,TGTGCCAGCAGCCGCCGACTAGCGGGAGGGTCTAGCACAGATACGCAGTATTTT,CASSRRLAGGSSTDTQYF
NA,TRBV20-1,many,TRBJ1-5,TGCAGTGCTAGAGTGGGGGTGGCGGGCGGGCAGCCCCAGCATTTT,CSARVGVAGGQPQHF
TRBD2,TRBV6-2/TRBV6-3,many,TRBJ2-5,TGTGCCAGCAGTTCCAGGAGGGACTATCAAGAGACCCAGTACTTC,CASSSRRDYQETQYF
TRBD2,TRBV20-1,few,TRBJ2-7,TGCAGTGCTGGACTAGCGGGAAACGAGCAGTACTTC,CSAGLAGNEQYF
NA,TRBV7-2,many,TRBJ2-1,TGTGCCAGCAGCGACACGGGGACGACCAACAATGAGCAGTTCTTC,CASSDTGTTNNEQFF
NA,TRBV12-3/TRBV12-4,many,TRBJ2-3,TGTGCCAGCAGTTTAGGGGCGGGGAGCACAGATACGCAGTATTTT,CASSLGAGSTDTQYF
NA,TRBV5-1,many,TRBJ2-6,TGCGCCAGCAGCTTGGTTGCCTCTGGGGCCAACGTCCTGACTTTC,CASSLVASGANVLTF
NA,TRBV24-1,many,TRBJ2-3,TGTGCCACCAGTTTACAGGGAACAGATACGCAGTATTTT,CATSLQGTDTQYF